Each of the 24 T cell receptor beta chains below was sequenced from the same sample in a study of blood T cell repertoires in COVID-19 (dated by TCRdb to 2020 to 2022). Receptor libraries were prepared by the immunoSEQ multiplex PCR assay. TCRdb carries this immuneACCESS record with in-frame sequences only. Its versions omit some clonotypes, under half of them owing to an unresolved V gene in the studies checked, with the rest unexplained. For this sample the table gives 350,000 or so clones, of which roughly 90% were detected only once. Around 6.3% of the sample is taken by the ten largest. Sequenced sample: peripheral blood. The receptors here all came from a man aged 18 to 30 with active or convalescent COVID-19.

The chain couples TRBV7-9 to TRBJ2-7, with 8 bases aligning to TRBD1. The J segment lost 11 bases and the V segment lost 2 bases, leaving 5 bases of the junction unmatched. This CDR3 region has 12 residues. CDR1 and CDR2 (germline): SEHNR, FQNEAQ (reference sequence). The CDR3 protein is CASSLRTGMEYF. DNA for the CDR3: TGTGCCAGCAGCTTACGGACAGGGATGGAGTACTTC.

CDR3 loop: CATSDRTGGTTDTQYF. DNA of the CDR3: TGTGCCACCAGTGATCGGACAGGGGGCACGACAGATACGCAGTATTTT. The chain combines TRBV24-1 with TRBJ2-3; TRBD1 aligns across 11 bases. CDR3 length equals 16 residues. Germline V gene sequence: CDR1 KGHDR, CDR2 SFDVKD. The J segment lost 3 bases and the V segment lost 3 bases, leaving 4 bases of the junction unmatched.

The chain joins TRBV5-1 to TRBJ2-3, with 8 bases identical to TRBD1. The J segment lost 2 bases and the V segment lost 4 bases, leaving 9 bases of the junction unmatched. CDR1 and CDR2 from the germline V gene are SGHRS and YFSETQ. The CDR3 sequence is 16 residues long. CDR3 DNA: TGCGCCAGCAGCACAGTCAGGGGGCTCCCCACAGATACGCAGTATTTT. Protein sequence: CASSTVRGLPTDTQYF.

The CDR3 is CASSPDFSGDVYEQYF. As DNA, the CDR3 is TGTGCCAGCAGTCCCGACTTTAGCGGAGATGTCTACGAGCAGTACTTC. This chain uses TRBV28 with TRBJ2-7; tentative D call: TRBD2 (6 bases). Germline CDR1 and CDR2: MDHEN and SYDVKM. This CDR3 contains 16 residues. Trimming cost V 5 bases and J 3 bases, with 20 bases left between them.

This rearrangement joins TRBV13 to TRBJ1-5; a weak D match, TRBD1 (5 bases). The CDR3 runs to 15 residues. The germline V gene encodes CDR1 PRHDT and CDR2 FYEKMQ (reference sequence). The V gene lost 2 bases and the J gene lost 2 bases, with 10 bases spanning the gap. The CDR3 DNA reads as TGTGCCAGCAGCTTAAGGGGCTCGGGCAATCAGCCCCAGCATTTT. Translated: CASSLRGSGNQPQHF.

The chain recombines TRBV7-9 with TRBJ1-4; the D gene is possibly TRBD1 (5 bases). Trimming removed 5 bases at V and 4 bases at J, with 11 bases between. Looked up from germline, CDR1 is SEHNR and CDR2 is FQNEAQ (reference sequence). The CDR3 sequence is 14 residues long. Written as DNA, the CDR3 is TGTGCCAGCAGCCCGACAGAAGATAATGAAAAACTGTTTTTT. Its translation: CASSPTEDNEKLFF.

This clone has only one observation. DNA of the CDR3: TGTGCCAGCAGATCCCGGACAGGGACGGGAAATTCACCCCTCCACTTT. It translates to CASRSRTGTGNSPLHF. The V gene is TRBV28, the J gene TRBJ1-6; the match to TRBD1 covers 8 bases. The ends lost 6 bases at V and 7 bases at J; junction bases unmatched: 11. Germline assignment: CDR1 MDHEN and CDR2 SYDVKM. This CDR3 region has 16 residues.

The V gene is TRBV3-1 (or the pseudogene TRBV3-2), the J gene TRBJ1-1; 7 nucleotides line up with TRBD1. The V and J ends lost 5 bases and 10 bases, in that order; junction bases with no gene match: 7. This CDR3 is 12 amino acids long. The V gene's germline CDR1 is LGHDT and CDR2 YNNKEL (reference sequence). The CDR3 region has the DNA TGTGCCAGCAGCGAACAGGGGATCGCAGCTTTCTTT. This sequence encodes CASSEQGIAAFF.

The chain employs TRBV2 and TRBJ1-1, with D possibly matching TRBD1 (5 bases). The germline V and J ends were trimmed by 6 bases and 2 bases, with 13 bases remaining between them. The CDR3 has 14 amino acids. Germline CDR1 SNHLY, CDR2 FYNNEI. The chain's CDR3 is CASRGSGQNTEAFF. DNA for the CDR3: TGTGCCAGCAGGGGTAGCGGACAAAACACTGAAGCTTTCTTT. The full variable domain, with the rest looked up from reference TRBV2 and TRBJ1-1, is EPEVTQTPSHQVTQMGQEVILRCVPISNHLYFYWYRQILGQKVEFLVSFYNNEISEKSEIFDDQFSVERPDGSNFTLKIRSTKLEDSAMYFCASRGSGQNTEAFFGQGTRLTVV.

CDR3 amino acids: CASSIEGVKPQHF. CDR3 DNA: TGTGCCAGTAGTATCGAGGGGGTAAAGCCCCAGCATTTT. The V call is TRBV19, the J call TRBJ1-5, with D maybe TRBD1 (6 bases). V was cut by 3 bases and J by 8 bases, with 11 bases left in between. CDR3 length equals 13 residues. From germline, CDR1 is LNHDA and CDR2 SQIVND (reference sequence).

CDR3 DNA: TGTGCCAGTACCACGCGGGACAGGGGTACCGATACGCAGTATTTT. Protein sequence: CASTTRDRGTDTQYF. The V call is TRBV19, the J call TRBJ2-3, with TRBD1 identical over 10 bases. Unmatched junction bases numbered 10, after V lost 7 bases and J lost 6 bases. Germline CDR1 LNHDA, CDR2 SQIVND (reference sequence). The CDR3 has 15 amino acids.

As to this clone: Other DNA sequences in the sample encode the same CDR3. The chain joins TRBV27 to TRBJ1-2; D ambiguous. Germline CDR1 MNHEY, CDR2 SMNVEV (reference sequence). Trimming cost V 3 bases and J 0 bases, with 5 bases left between them. This CDR3 comprises 13 residues. The CDR3 region is CASSLRANYGYTF. As DNA, the CDR3 is TGTGCCAGCAGTTTGAGAGCTAACTATGGCTACACCTTC.

The genes are TRBV6-5 and TRBJ1-2; D gene ambiguous. This CDR3 is 16 amino acids long. Trimming stripped 0 bases from V and 1 base from J, with 12 bases between. Germline V gives CDR1 MNHEY, CDR2 SVGAGI. This CDR3 is CASSYSGRAVNYGYTF. The CDR3 DNA follows: TGTGCCAGCAGTTACTCCGGGAGGGCGGTTAACTATGGCTACACCTTC.

The chain links TRBV28 to TRBJ1-1; D is possibly TRBD1 (6 bases). The CDR3 extends over 13 amino acids. The germline V and J ends were trimmed by 8 bases and 4 bases, with 14 bases remaining between them. CDR1 and CDR2 (germline): MDHEN, SYDVKM. CDR3 bases: TGTGCCAGCCAACAGGGTTACAGCACTGAAGCTTTCTTT. Translating gives CASQQGYSTEAFF.

The rearrangement links TRBV13 to TRBJ2-6; no definite D call. The CDR3 is 19 residues long. Germline CDR1 and CDR2: PRHDT and FYEKMQ (reference sequence). Trimming removed 5 bases from V and 0 bases from J, with 20 bases in between. The CDR3 loop is CASSPPLADENSGANVLTF. CDR3 nucleotide sequence: TGTGCCAGCAGCCCACCTCTCGCGGATGAAAACTCTGGGGCCAACGTCCTGACTTTC.

This clone occurred once. V gene TRBV5-4 combines with J gene TRBJ1-1; D not certain. The germline gives CDR1 SGHNT, CDR2 YYREEE (reference sequence). The germline V and J ends were trimmed by 0 bases and 0 bases, with 6 bases remaining between them. The CDR3 loop spans 14 amino acids. CDR3 amino acids: CASSLAVMNTEAFF. Here the CDR3 DNA reads TGTGCCAGCAGCTTGGCAGTGATGAACACTGAAGCTTTCTTT.

The CDR3 protein is CASIPGLAGGPQLSTDTQYF. CDR3 nucleotides: TGTGCCAGCATTCCCGGACTAGCGGGGGGGCCCCAACTCAGCACAGATACGCAGTATTTT. The chain is built from TRBV28 and TRBJ2-3; 15 positions agree with TRBD2. The V gene's germline CDR1 is MDHEN and CDR2 SYDVKM. With 7 bases clipped from V and 0 bases from J, the junction kept 14 bases outside the gene matches. The CDR3 is made up of 20 amino acids.

The chain carries TRBV6-5 and TRBJ2-5, with a tentative D call TRBD2 (6 bases). Trimming took 3 bases from V and 2 from J, leaving 13 bases between them. The CDR3 runs to 15 residues. Germline V gene data show CDR1 as MNHEY and CDR2 as SVGAGI. The CDR3 here is CASSYGGGKQETQYF. The CDR3 region has the DNA TGTGCCAGCAGTTATGGTGGGGGGAAGCAAGAGACCCAGTACTTC.

The chain recombines TRBV7-3 with TRBJ2-3, with TRBD2 identical over 9 bases. Germline CDR1 and CDR2: SGHTA and FQGTGA. This CDR3 contains 17 residues. V shed 4 bases and J 6 bases; nucleotides not matched to a gene: 14. The CDR3 sequence: CASSSSRSSGVTDTQYF. CDR3 nucleotide sequence: TGTGCCAGCAGCTCCAGCCGGTCTAGCGGGGTCACGGATACGCAGTATTTT.

The chain uses TRBV28 and TRBJ1-2; 9 nucleotides align to TRBD1. In germline, CDR1 is MDHEN, CDR2 SYDVKM. J was trimmed by 4 bases and V by 8 bases; bases with no gene match: 11. The CDR3 covers 15 residues. The CDR3 reads CASRNGGDRAYGYTF. CDR3 DNA: TGTGCCAGCCGAAATGGGGGGGACAGGGCCTATGGCTACACCTTC.

The CDR3 reads CSFTGSVNTEAFF. In nucleotides, the CDR3 is TGCAGCTTCACAGGGTCCGTGAACACTGAAGCTTTCTTT. The rearrangement uses TRBV29-1 and TRBJ1-1; weak D call: TRBD1 (6 bases). CDR1 is SQVTM and CDR2 is ANQGSEA in the germline V gene. The CDR3 extends over 13 amino acids. Between the trimmed V and J ends, which lost 8 bases and 0 bases, there was a span of 13 bases.

The chain is built from TRBV19 and TRBJ1-2; D may be TRBD1 (5 bases). The CDR3 runs 14 residues. V lost 3 bases and J lost 3, with 11 bases in between. Germline values: CDR1 LNHDA, CDR2 SQIVND (reference sequence). CDR3 nucleotide sequence: TGTGCCAGTAGTATCCAGGGCCAGTACTATGGCTACACCTTC. Protein sequence: CASSIQGQYYGYTF.

The chain links TRBV11-1 to TRBJ2-1; maybe TRBD2 (5 bases). CDR3 length: 14 amino acids. CDR1 and CDR2 from the germline V gene are SGHAT and FQDESV (reference sequence). V lost 5 bases, J lost 8 bases, and 16 bases lay in between. The CDR3 spells CASSKSGNRHEQFF. The DNA for the CDR3 is TGTGCCAGCAGCAAGTCCGGGAACCGACATGAGCAGTTCTTC.

The chain couples TRBV9 to TRBJ1-4, with D unresolved. The CDR3 loop spans 15 amino acids. Trimming cost V 6 bases and J 4 bases, with 16 bases left between them. The V gene's germline CDR1 is SGDLS and CDR2 YYNGEE. In DNA form, the CDR3 reads TGTGCCAGCACCAAGTCGGGGTCTGATAATGAAAAACTGTTTTTT. It encodes CASTKSGSDNEKLFF. Full variable domain (missing parts from reference TRBV9 and TRBJ1-4): DSGVTQTPKHLITATGQRVTLRCSPRSGDLSVYWYQQSLDQGLQFLIQYYNGEERAKGNILERFSAQQFPDLHSELNLSSLELGDSALYFCASTKSGSDNEKLFFGSGTQLSVL.